The rows below give T cell receptor beta chains drawn from one sample of a study of cytomegalovirus exposure and HLA in healthy donors. Sequencing was performed with immunoSEQ multiplex PCR; in TCRdb, only in-frame clones are kept and a portion is missing. This table holds about 170,000 clones, approximately 79% found once. The source material was PBMCs. All receptors derive from a male donor in good health and CMV-seronegative. The CDR3 runs from the conserved cysteine through the conserved F or W. The D gene is left open where the match is weak. Clone size is stated in some rows and not others, as once, few, many or a class when expanded.

TRBJ1-4 | TRBV19 | - | - | CASSTREEKLFF | TGTGCCAGTAGCACTCGGGAGGAAAAACTGTTTTTT
TRBJ1-1 | TRBV5-8 | - | TRBD1 | CASSYATGAGAEAFF | TGTGCCAGCAGCTACGCGACAGGGGCCGGGGCTGAAGCTTTCTTT
TRBJ2-7 | TRBV11-2 | - | TRBD1 | CASSRTGSSYEQYF | TGTGCCAGCAGTCGGACAGGGAGCTCCTACGAGCAGTACTTC
TRBJ1-3 | TRBV5-4 | - | TRBD1 | CASSLAGGQGARTIYF | TGTGCCAGCAGCTTGGCCGGAGGACAGGGGGCGAGGACCATATATTTT
TRBJ2-7 | TRBV7-2 | - | TRBD1 | CASSPRTGGSYEQYF | TGTGCCAGCAGCCCCCGGACAGGGGGCTCCTACGAGCAGTACTTC
TRBJ1-2 | TRBV5-6 | - | - | CASSSLRGRHYGYTF | TGTGCCAGCAGCTCCCTCCGAGGGCGACACTATGGCTACACCTTC
TRBJ2-7 | TRBV11-2 | - | TRBD2 | CASSLGTSGTYEQYF | TGTGCCAGCAGCTTAGGGACTAGCGGGACCTACGAGCAGTACTTC
TRBJ1-4 | TRBV4-1 | once | - | CASSQDDSVTGKLFF | TGCGCCAGCAGCCAAGATGACTCTGTTACGGGAAAACTGTTTTTT
TRBJ1-1 | TRBV18 | - | - | CASSPPSGQGVRTEAFF | TGTGCCAGCTCACCACCATCGGGCCAGGGTGTACGCACTGAAGCTTTCTTT
TRBJ2-7 | TRBV21-1 | - | - | CASSHPGQGAAEQYF | TGTGCCAGCTCACACCCTGGGCAGGGGGCTGCCGAGCAGTACTTC
TRBJ2-1 | TRBV14 | - | - | CASSLFPPNEQFF | TGTGCCAGCAGCCTTTTCCCCCCAAATGAGCAGTTCTTC
TRBJ1-6 | TRBV18 | - | - | CASGQGSDNSPLHF | TGTGCCAGCGGTCAGGGTTCGGATAATTCACCCCTCCACTTT
TRBJ2-2 | TRBV19 | - | TRBD1 | CASSMTGDGTGELFF | TGTGCCAGTAGTATGACAGGGGACGGGACCGGGGAGCTGTTTTTT